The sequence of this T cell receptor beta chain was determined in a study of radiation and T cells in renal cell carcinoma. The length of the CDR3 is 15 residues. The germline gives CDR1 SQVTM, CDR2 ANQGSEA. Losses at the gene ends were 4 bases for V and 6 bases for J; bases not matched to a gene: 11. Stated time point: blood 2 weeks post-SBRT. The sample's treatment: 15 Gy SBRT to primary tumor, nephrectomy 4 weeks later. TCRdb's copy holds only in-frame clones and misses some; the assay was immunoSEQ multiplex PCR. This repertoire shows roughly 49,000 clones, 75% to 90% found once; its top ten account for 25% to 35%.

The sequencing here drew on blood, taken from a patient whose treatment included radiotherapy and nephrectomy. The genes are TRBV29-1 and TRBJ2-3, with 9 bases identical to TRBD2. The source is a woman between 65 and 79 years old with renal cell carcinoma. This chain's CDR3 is CSVAPSGTLGDTQYF. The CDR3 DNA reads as TGCAGCGTTGCCCCTAGCGGGACCCTCGGTGATACGCAGTATTTT.